This record covers a single TCR beta chain. Its antigen is undetermined. The sample comes from a study of T-cell reconstitution after alpha-beta-depleted transplantation in children. Study observations and caveats: The origin of high day-60 TCRbeta diversity in some patients lay in surviving recipient T cells and thymic progenitors. Hyperexpanded clones declined; after one year, newly produced T cells mostly supplied diversity. About two months after transplant, alpha-beta T cells reportedly came from several hundred expanded graft clones.

The authors prepared the TCRbeta library with unique molecular identifiers. TCRdb used MiXCR to reprocess the PCR reads, holding one entry per CDR3 protein. The table shows approximately 800,000 distinct CDR3 sequences, with 16% occurring only once. The origin of this receptor is a male patient younger than 18 who had a stem cell transplant for acute lymphoblastic leukemia, so the T cells may come from the graft donor. The sequenced sample was PBMCs, mostly from graft donor cells, obtained 360 days after TCRalphabeta/CD19-depleted stem cell transplant.

The CDR3 sequence is CASSFGRLAAYEQYF. As DNA, the CDR3 is TGTGCCAGCAGCTTCGGGCGACTAGCCGCCTACGAGCAGTACTTC. The V and J genes are TRBV5-6 and TRBJ2-7, with 7 bases lining up with TRBD2. Germline assignment: CDR1 SGHDT and CDR2 YYEEEE. CDR3 length: 15 amino acids. The junction had 7 bases not matched to a gene; V was cut back by 2 bases and J by 2 bases.